A single sample is the source of the 15 T cell receptor beta chains below, sequenced in a study of blood T cell repertoires in COVID-19. Here immunoSEQ multiplex PCR was the method, and the copy in TCRdb shows in-frame clones only, minus some. This sample has roughly 240,000 clones, with roughly 85% found just once. Sequencing was carried out using peripheral blood. Receptor source: a man aged 50-59 years with COVID-19, enrolled during active disease.

The chain combines TRBV28 with TRBJ1-4; 9 bases are a match to TRBD1. From germline, CDR1 is MDHEN and CDR2 SYDVKM. J was trimmed by 7 bases and V by 7 bases; bases with no gene match: 7. The CDR3 loop spans 14 amino acids. CDR3 protein: CASTKQGAPEKLFF. The CDR3 region has the DNA TGTGCCAGCACCAAACAGGGGGCGCCTGAAAAACTGTTTTTT.

This clone has only a few counts. This chain connects TRBV30 to TRBJ1-4; 11 bases line up with TRBD1. CDR1 is GTSNPN, CDR2 SVGIG, per germline (reference sequence). With V trimmed by 3 bases and J by 5 bases, 8 bases remained unmatched. The CDR3 is made up of 16 amino acids. As DNA, the CDR3 is TGTGCCTGGAGGGTCTCTCGGACAGGGGGCAATGAAAAACTGTTTTTT. Protein: CAWRVSRTGGNEKLFF.

The rearrangement links TRBV7-9 to TRBJ1-5; no reliable D call. Germline loops: CDR1 SEHNR, CDR2 FQNEAQ (reference sequence). Trimming stripped 1 base from V and 7 bases from J, with 8 bases between. This CDR3 has 13 residues. The chain's CDR3 is CASSLGSQQPQHF. Here the CDR3 DNA reads TGTGCCAGCAGCTTAGGTTCCCAGCAGCCCCAGCATTTT.

The chain couples TRBV2 to TRBJ1-6; 12 nucleotides agree with TRBD1. Germline V gene sequence: CDR1 SNHLY, CDR2 FYNNEI. Trimming took 3 bases from V and 10 from J; bases not matched to a gene: 10. This CDR3 comprises 17 residues. This CDR3 is CASSDGTGGAARSPLHF. For the CDR3, the DNA is TGTGCCAGCAGTGACGGGACAGGGGGCGCGGCGCGATCACCCCTCCACTTT.

There are a few counts of this clone. In nucleotides, the CDR3 is TGTGCCAGCAGCTTAGGGCAGGGGACCGTCATGAACACTGAAGCTTTCTTT. It codes for CASSLGQGTVMNTEAFF. The chain joins TRBV7-9 to TRBJ1-1; perhaps TRBD1 as D (6 bases). CDR3 size: 17 residues. The germline V gene has CDR1 SEHNR and CDR2 FQNEAQ (reference sequence). The ends were cut back, 1 base at V and 0 bases at J, with 15 bases in the middle.

DNA of the CDR3: TGTGCCAGCAGCTTGGGAGGAACGATACTTCGGGGTACTGAAGCTTTCTTT. Protein sequence: CASSLGGTILRGTEAFF. The J gene is TRBJ1-1, the V gene TRBV5-4; no definite D call. Deletions cut 0 bases from V and 5 bases from J, with 20 bases between. The CDR3 runs 17 residues. The V gene's germline CDR1 is SGHNT and CDR2 YYREEE (reference sequence).

The DNA of the CDR3 is TGTGCCAGCACGCCTGGACAGGGCTATAATGAAAAACTGTTTTTT. It is translated as CASTPGQGYNEKLFF. This sequence joins TRBV5-4 and TRBJ1-4; 8 bases align to TRBD1. CDR1 is SGHNT, CDR2 YYREEE, per germline (reference sequence). This CDR3 is built from 15 residues. Trimming cost V 6 bases and J 4 bases; bases outside gene matches: 8. The full variable domain, completed using reference TRBV5-4 and TRBJ1-4, is ETGVTQSPTHLIKTRGQQVTLRCSSQSGHNTVSWYQQALGQGPQFIFQYYREEENGRGNFPPRFSGLQFPNYSSELNVNALELDDSALYLCASTPGQGYNEKLFFGSGTQLSVL.

The CDR3 here is CASSLINAGDVEAFF. Written as DNA, the CDR3 is TGTGCCAGCAGCTTGATCAACGCAGGGGATGTTGAAGCTTTCTTT. The genes are TRBV5-6 and TRBJ1-1, with D possibly TRBD1 on 6 matching bases. The V and J ends lost 1 base and 7 bases respectively, with 17 bases between them. The CDR3 is 15 amino acids. Germline assignment: CDR1 SGHDT and CDR2 YYEEEE.

This chain links TRBV28 with TRBJ2-1; 7 bases agree with TRBD2. Germline loops: CDR1 MDHEN, CDR2 SYDVKM. V lost 3 bases to trimming and J lost 4 bases; unmatched junction nucleotides: 3. The CDR3 is 14 residues long. Here the CDR3 reads CASSLGGSYNEQFF. Here the CDR3 DNA reads TGTGCCAGCAGTTTGGGGGGGTCATACAATGAGCAGTTCTTC. Full variable domain (rest looked up from reference TRBV28 and TRBJ2-1): DVKVTQSSRYLVKRTGEKVFLECVQDMDHENMFWYRQDPGLGLRLIYFSYDVKMKEKGDIPEGYSVSREKKERFSLILESASTNQTSMYLCASSLGGSYNEQFFGPGTRLTVL.

The chain employs TRBV15 and TRBJ2-3, with TRBD2 as a possible D gene (7 bases). The CDR3 sequence is 15 residues long. V dropped 4 bases and J dropped 6 bases, with 17 bases sitting between them. Germline values: CDR1 LNHNV, CDR2 YYDKDF (reference sequence). The CDR3 DNA follows: TGTGCCACCAGCATATGGGGGGGGCCTCCCGATACGCAGTATTTT. Protein product: CATSIWGGPPDTQYF.

This clone was seen just once. The chain couples TRBV19 to TRBJ1-1; 7 positions agree with TRBD1. J was trimmed by 4 bases and V by 3 bases; bases with no gene match: 5. The CDR3 consists of 14 residues. From germline, CDR1 is LNHDA and CDR2 SQIVND (reference sequence). The CDR3 nucleotides are TGTGCCAGTAGTATGACAGGGCGAAGCACTGAAGCTTTCTTT. Encoded protein: CASSMTGRSTEAFF.

This chain uses TRBV9 with TRBJ1-1; possible D gene TRBD1, 5 bases. V was clipped by 1 base and J by 4 bases, with 14 bases between them. The V gene's germline CDR1 is SGDLS and CDR2 YYNGEE. The length of the CDR3 is 15 residues. The CDR3 here is CASSVSTQGATEAFF. CDR3 nucleotides: TGTGCCAGCAGCGTATCCACCCAGGGCGCCACTGAAGCTTTCTTT.

This sequence joins TRBV7-9 and TRBJ2-1; 9 bases are a match to TRBD2. The V and J ends lost 3 bases and 7 bases, in that order; junction bases with no gene match: 10. The CDR3 has 16 residues. Germline V lookup: CDR1 SEHNR, CDR2 FQNEAQ (reference sequence). CDR3 sequence: CASSFPRGGAGNEQFF. The CDR3 nucleotides are TGTGCCAGCAGCTTCCCCCGCGGGGGGGCCGGGAATGAGCAGTTCTTC.

This chain links TRBV3-1 (or the pseudogene TRBV3-2) with TRBJ1-6, with D maybe TRBD1 (6 bases). With 3 bases removed from V and 10 bases from J, the gap between germline ends came to 16 bases. The CDR3 sequence is 15 residues long. Germline V gene lookup returns CDR1 LGHDT and CDR2 YNNKEL (reference sequence). The CDR3: CASSHPQGNGSPLHF. The CDR3 DNA follows: TGTGCCAGCAGCCATCCCCAGGGGAATGGATCACCCCTCCACTTT.

The chain uses TRBV6-5 and TRBJ1-4; D gene ambiguous. The CDR3 is made up of 15 amino acids. Germline CDR1 is MNHEY and CDR2 is SVGAGI. V was cut by 6 bases and J by 3 bases, with 14 bases left in between. The CDR3 is CASSLKGGPNEKLFF. CDR3 coding DNA: TGTGCCAGCAGCCTAAAAGGAGGGCCTAATGAAAAACTGTTTTTT.